This TCR beta chain was captured by sequencing in a study of T cells in Graves' hyperthyroidism and ophthalmopathy. Stable disease denoted Graves' hyperthyroidism without ophthalmopathy progression within 18 months. Patients aged 18 to 65 had newly diagnosed hyperthyroidism that had lasted under 2 months. Used for diagnoses were clinical symptoms, serum thyroxine and TRAb, thyroid ultrasound and orbital computed tomography. The source of the PBMCs was over 8.5 ml of fresh peripheral blood. Amplification of TCR beta CDR3 regions was performed using RNA transcripts as template. The TCR CDR3 first-round RT-PCR relied on the HTBI primer set. TCRdb processed the multiplex PCR reads anew with MiXCR; each CDR3 protein has one entry. The sample lists roughly 330,000 distinct CDR3 sequences, roughly 15% occurring once. The V gene end was trimmed by 1 base and the J gene end by 14 bases; junction bases not matched to a gene: 17. The CDR3 has 15 residues. Germline CDR1 and CDR2: DFQATT and SNEGSKA (reference sequence).

Material for sequencing was blood. The chain couples TRBV20-1 to TRBJ2-1; TRBD2 aligns across 7 bases. The sequence was obtained from a man in his thirties or forties with Graves' hyperthyroidism. CDR3 loop: CSARVRTGSGVKKFF. The CDR3 DNA follows: TGCAGTGCTAGAGTCAGGACGGGAAGCGGGGTGAAGAAGTTCTTC.